This TCR beta chain is from a study of Ad26.COV2.S vaccination and SARS-CoV-2 variants. As for treatment: roughly 18 received Ad26.COV2.S at low or high dose, single or two shots; 5 received placebo; per-sample allocation not given. Following the first vaccine or placebo injection, samples were taken on day 63. Trimming took off 1 base at V and 1 base at J, with 10 bases between the two ends. Germline V gene data show CDR1 as MNHEY and CDR2 as SMNVEV (reference sequence). This CDR3 has 15 residues. The data were produced by immunoSEQ multiplex PCR, yet TCRdb's version contains in-frame clones alone and is incomplete. The table includes some 340,000 clones, approximately 86% detected once.

The rearrangement uses TRBV27 and TRBJ1-1, with unresolved D. The sequencing here drew on peripheral blood, taken in a trial of Ad26.COV2.S vaccine versus placebo. The receptor was derived from a person between 18 and 65 years old who received the Ad26.COV2.S COVID-19 vaccine or a placebo. CDR3 sequence reads: CASSLFRGGNTEAFF. CDR3 DNA sequence: TGTGCCAGCAGTTTATTTCGGGGTGGGAACACTGAAGCTTTCTTT.